This T cell receptor (beta chain) appears in the sequencing data of a study of cytomegalovirus exposure and HLA in healthy donors (dated by TCRdb to 2016 to 2017). For the study in its entirety: An earlier analysis of roughly 570 of the donors reported about 280 Gb of sequence data and 100 million to 120 million unique TCR beta sequences obtained from about 170 million T cells. Genome-wide SNP genotypes for about three fifths of the roughly 670 donors were used in a later genetic analysis, which treated that subset as a discovery cohort. To study patterns of TCR occurrence, a later analysis re-analyzed previously published TCR beta repertoires from around 660 donors and added high-resolution HLA genotyping. The number of donors typed differed by locus, with roughly 629-640 for A, B, C, DRB1 and DQB1, over 500 for DQA1, nearly 610 for DPA1, and around 430 for DPB1. Along with the approximately 620-subject first cohort, a separate validation cohort of over a hundred different subjects was used. High-throughput TCR immunosequencing, statistical association of individual TCRs with disease status, and machine learning were combined to predict cytomegalovirus infection status. Of the 300 to 500 genotyped donors, approximately 80% were placed in the genetic ancestry cluster associated with self-reported Caucasian donors. Among roughly 400 genotyped donors of the cohort, an average of about 240,000 unique TCR beta nucleotide sequences was sequenced per donor, of which 15% to 20% were non-productive. The T cell repertoires of some 700 subjects were profiled by immunosequencing and related to cytomegalovirus serostatus. Five DR-DQ haplotypes were treated as single units for association and clustering because of strong linkage in the cohort. An early release covering some 640 HLA-typed donors comprised approximately 290 gigabases of sequencing data and around 85 million unique TCR sequences. To decide whether each TCR beta V gene segment behaved as functional or pseudogenic, an earlier analysis of some 580 of the donors relied on high-throughput TCR beta sequencing. All discovery cohort repertoires had been generated using a single sequencing platform. The later analysis used no new phenotypic data to find candidate immune exposures, relying instead on TCR beta sequences and their occurrence across donors. Alongside the repertoire data, information on donor age, sex, ethnicity and CMV serostatus was compiled. Class I and class II HLA loci were covered by the typing at four-digit resolution. The study aimed to test whether cataloging public T cell receptors could reveal signatures of past pathogen exposure. Overall results and qualifications from the work: Compared with the roughly 700-donor mean, donors in an Asian-associated ancestry cluster had fewer N-insertions in productive TCRs, according to a later genetic analysis. Specific HLA alleles were associated with 15,000 to 20,000 TCR beta sequences at a false discovery rate of 0.05 in a later analysis. Some IMGT-functional V segments, including TRBV6-2 and TRBV6-3, could not be told apart with the 87-base-pair reads, so those segments were excluded. Across donors, most TCR sequences were observed very rarely, whereas some public TCRs were present in many individuals. The authors suggested that the approach could potentially be generalized to other disease states and immunological phenotypes. The presence/absence analyses assumed that sequencing depth was roughly uniform across donors, and that assumption may not be true. Correlated functional status among segregating V segments might reflect linkage disequilibrium, but an unknown experimental factor could not be ruled out. In a later analysis, HLA-associated TCR beta chains were found to be more clonally expanded and to have lower generation probabilities than equally common non-associated chains. In a later analysis, most CMV-associated TCR beta chains were found to appear HLA-restricted, with HLA associations seemingly driven largely by CMV exposure. In vitro tests confirmed that three of the cytomegalovirus-associated TCR beta chains recognize cytomegalovirus antigens. In both the original and validation cohorts, the classifier was reported to diagnose cytomegalovirus status with high specificity and sensitivity. A cluster of highly shared sequence variants was judged likely to be a technical artifact of the sequencing pipeline. Because counts were too low, around 18 rarely observed V segments, including chromosome 9 orphons, were left out of the earlier analysis of approximately 500 of the donors. The study listed 150 to 200 TCR beta chains as associated with cytomegalovirus. A further reported finding was that TCR beta sequences accurately predicted the HLA-A and HLA-B alleles for most subjects in the first cohort. Immune exposure information for the cohort was limited to CMV serostatus. According to a later analysis, parvovirus B19, influenza, CMV and Epstein-Barr virus appeared linked to several top co-occurrence clusters. When HLA alleles, especially DR and DQ, strongly co-occurred, TCR associations were difficult to assign to individual alleles. This cohort had only TCR beta chains sequenced, and the lack of alpha or paired-chain data limited which features could be detected. An earlier analysis of 450 to 750 of the donors showed that most TCR beta V segments appeared in productive rearrangements either about 87% or about 30% of the time, which broadly matched IMGT annotations. In a later analysis, TCR association rates were found to vary across HLA loci, with the most associated TCRs seen for DRB1 alleles and the fewest for HLA-C alleles. Because some donors lacked HLA typing at each locus, the association tests relied only on the typed subset. An association between a missense DCLRE1C variant and V-gene and J-gene trimming of TCR beta chains was found in a later genetic analysis and replicated in an independent cohort.

The cohort comprised 670 or so healthy bone marrow donors. All cohort members were sampled while nominally healthy, although unrecorded immune exposures were likely present. The donor tested CMV seropositive and was one of the 289 seropositive cohort members. Each donor provided a peripheral blood sample, and peripheral blood mononuclear cells were used for TCR beta sequencing. Genomic DNA extraction from the blood cell samples was performed with the Qiagen DNeasy Blood Extraction Kit. The CDR1 and CDR2 encoded by the germline V gene are KGHSH and LQKENI. V is pared back by 2 bases and J by 0 bases, with 8 bases lying between the germline termini. The CDR3 goes from the cysteine to the phenylalanine over 14 residues. Only the CDR3 DNA is retained, 42 bases long and in frame from the first base. Concerning this clone itself: The antigen it recognizes is unknown. No quality values exist for individual bases; no much larger clone is one base distant.

Library creation used the immunoSEQ multiplex PCR assay. A mixture of 60 forward primers for TCR Vbeta segments and 13 reverse primers for TCR Jbeta segments was used in the multiplex PCR. The CDR3 region of rearranged TCR beta genes was amplified from genomic DNA with a multiplex PCR assay. Amplified TCR beta libraries were sequenced as 87-base-pair reads on the Illumina HiSeq System. On the authors' methods: A later analysis tallied around 82 million unique TCR beta chains across the 660 or so repertoires, and about 10 million of those chains were shared by two or more donors. Raw reads were error-corrected and collapsed into unique sequences with a nearest-neighbor algorithm that merged closely related sequences to remove PCR and sequencing errors. CDR3 sequences were aligned to IMGT reference sequences to assign V, D and J gene segments. Each retained sequence needed at least a six-nucleotide match to both a V gene segment and a J gene segment. Rearrangements were called productive when the CDR3 lacked stop codons and stayed in frame with V and J; all others were non-productive. CDR3 was defined according to IMGT convention as the region running from the second conserved V-encoded cysteine to the conserved J-encoded phenylalanine. The earlier analysis of 550 to 650 of the donors excluded any sequence lacking an unambiguous match to a single V gene segment. In an earlier analysis of 450 to 700 of the donors, V segments were called functional above 56.7% productive rearrangements and were called segregating when the between-donor standard deviation exceeded 5%. To diagnose cytomegalovirus status from the catalog of TCR beta chain sequences, a statistical classification framework was built. In a later analysis, V and J genes were assigned by comparing TCR nucleotide sequences against IMGT/GENE-DB human TR gene sequences. A later analysis assigned CDR3 sequences and most-parsimonious VDJ recombination scenarios with the TCRdist pipeline. A later analysis defined each TCR beta chain by its CDR3 amino acid sequence plus V-gene family, and excluded reads lacking a unique V-gene family. To address suspected cross-contamination and a sequencing artifact, a later analysis removed 592 highly shared, low-generation-probability nucleotide sequences. A later analysis calculated a clonal expansion index for each public chain from normalized within-repertoire ranks of inferred template counts. In a later analysis, generation probabilities were computed using a VDJ recombination model fitted to out-of-frame rearrangements, and the results were checked against IGoR. Hypergeometric tests were used in a later analysis to score TCR-TCR, TCR-HLA and TCR-CMV co-occurrence, with a repertoire-size bias correction applied to the TCR pairs. A later analysis estimated false discovery rates by permuting HLA or CMV assignments 20 times. In a later analysis, co-occurring TCRs were grouped with DBSCAN, and TCRdist sequence similarity was added when clustering was performed within HLA-allele-positive subsets. For co-occurrence clustering, repertoires with fewer than 30,000 or more than 120,000 public chains were excluded, along with roughly 5 repertoires with anomalous nucleotide sharing. The source is immuneACCESS, and TCRdb retained only in-frame sequences with V and J called. Part of the clones is not carried over; for the studies checked, unresolved V genes explain less than half of this, and the remainder is unexplained. V, J and clone size were drawn from that table, and D and trimming were deduced from the DNA. In all, the sample holds roughly 120,000 clones, and 65% to 85% of those were seen once. The ten biggest clones cover under 3% of the sample.

Sequenced material: PBMCs. This TCR came from a woman aged 40 to 49 in good health and CMV-seropositive. The sequence links TRBV18 to TRBJ2-7; the D gene is possibly TRBD2, with 5 bases matching. The CDR3 protein is CASSPGGSSYEQYF. Read as DNA, the sequence is TGTGCCAGCTCACCAGGTGGGAGCTCCTACGAGCAGTACTTC.